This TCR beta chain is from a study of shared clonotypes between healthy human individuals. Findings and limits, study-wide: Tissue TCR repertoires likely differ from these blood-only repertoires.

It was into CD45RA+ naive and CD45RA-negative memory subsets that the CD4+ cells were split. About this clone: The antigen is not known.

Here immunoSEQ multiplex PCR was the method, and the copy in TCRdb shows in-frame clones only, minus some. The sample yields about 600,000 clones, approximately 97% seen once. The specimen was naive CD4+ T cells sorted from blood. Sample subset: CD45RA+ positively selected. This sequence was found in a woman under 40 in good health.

In nucleotides, the CDR3 is TGTGCCACCACCATCGGGACAGGGGGCCCCTACGAGCAGTACTTC. Protein product: CATTIGTGGPYEQYF. The genes are TRBV19 and TRBJ2-7; 12 positions match TRBD1. There are 15 residues in the CDR3. Germline lookup yields CDR1 LNHDA and CDR2 SQIVND (reference sequence). After removal of 10 bases from V and 2 bases from J, the junction contained 9 bases not matched to a gene.